One and the same sample provided the 30 T cell receptor beta chains below, sequenced in a study of control samples from healthy donors and cancer patients. TCRdb's table, derived via immunoSEQ multiplex PCR, lists solely in-frame clones and lacks some. The sample has roughly 54,000 clones, approximately 95% seen once. Source material: blood. The receptors shown here come from a woman aged 25 to 39 in good health.

This chain links TRBV6-5 with TRBJ2-7, with D perhaps given as TRBD1 or TRBD2 (5 bases each). Per germline, CDR1 MNHEY and CDR2 SVGAGI. The ends were cut back, 2 bases at V and 4 bases at J, with 9 bases in the middle. This CDR3 has 13 residues. The CDR3 protein is CASSYRDLYEQYF. The CDR3 DNA reads as TGTGCCAGCAGTTACCGGGACCTTTACGAGCAGTACTTC.

V is TRBV6-1 and J is TRBJ2-7; 11 bases line up with TRBD2. V was pared by 1 base and J by 6 bases, with 5 bases of the junction left unmatched. This CDR3 contains 15 residues. Germline CDR1 MNHNS, CDR2 SASEGT. DNA for the CDR3: TGTGCCAGCAGTGAAGAAGGTGGGACTAGCGGCGAGCAGTACTTC. It codes for CASSEEGGTSGEQYF.

The chain employs TRBV18 and TRBJ1-1, with 7 bases identical to TRBD1. The CDR3 totals 15 residues. Germline CDR1 and CDR2: KGHSH and LQKENI. J was trimmed by 3 bases and V by 4 bases; bases with no gene match: 8. The CDR3 sequence is CASSRKTGLDTEAFF. In DNA, the CDR3 is TGTGCCAGCTCACGCAAGACAGGGTTGGACACTGAAGCTTTCTTT.

This clone was seen once. V usage is TRBV6-5 and J usage is TRBJ2-2; 9 nucleotides align to TRBD1. J gave up 4 bases and V 0 bases, and 3 bases lay outside the gene matches. Germline CDR1 and CDR2: MNHEY and SVGAGI. CDR3 length: 16 amino acids. CDR3 nucleotides: TGTGCCAGCAGTTACTCAGGACAGGGGTCCACCGGGGAGCTGTTTTTT. The encoded protein is CASSYSGQGSTGELFF.

The chain links TRBV28 to TRBJ2-7, with D tentatively TRBD2 (5 bases). Germline CDR1 and CDR2: MDHEN and SYDVKM. This CDR3 has 15 residues. With 2 bases removed from V and 2 bases from J, the gap between germline ends came to 13 bases. CDR3 in DNA: TGTGCCAGCAGTTTAGCCCTAGACGGGACCTACGAGCAGTACTTC. Protein: CASSLALDGTYEQYF.

Written as DNA, the CDR3 is TGTGCCAGCAGTCCCCGGGCAGGGGCGAATCAGCCCCAGCATTTT. Protein: CASSPRAGANQPQHF. The chain joins TRBV27 to TRBJ1-5, with a tentative D call TRBD1 (6 bases). The V and J ends lost 5 bases and 4 bases respectively, with 15 bases between them. In germline, CDR1 is MNHEY, CDR2 SMNVEV (reference sequence). This CDR3 spans 15 amino acids.

This clone occurred once. The CDR3 DNA is TGTGCCAGCAGTAAAAGCGGGAGGGCCATCTCCGAGCAGTACTTC. Translation gives CASSKSGRAISEQYF. The J gene is TRBJ2-7, the V gene TRBV2, with 10 nucleotides matching TRBD2. The CDR3 has 15 amino acids. V lost 5 bases to trimming and J lost 6 bases; unmatched junction nucleotides: 10. CDR1 and CDR2 from the germline V gene are SNHLY and FYNNEI.

This chain links TRBV3-1 (or the pseudogene TRBV3-2) with TRBJ2-3, with 7 positions matching TRBD2. Germline V gene data show CDR1 as LGHDT and CDR2 as YNNKEL (reference sequence). Trimming cost V 1 base and J 7 bases; bases outside gene matches: 8. The CDR3 has 15 amino acids. CDR3 DNA sequence: TGTGCCAGCAGCCAAGTAGGTTCTAGCGGAAATACGCAGTATTTT. It encodes CASSQVGSSGNTQYF.

This chain connects TRBV28 to TRBJ2-7, with 7 bases aligning to TRBD1. The length of the CDR3 is 14 residues. Trimming took 8 bases from V and 0 from J; bases not matched to a gene: 7. Germline lookup yields CDR1 MDHEN and CDR2 SYDVKM. The CDR3 sequence: CASSPGQDSYEQYF. The CDR3 region has the DNA TGTGCCAGCTCCCCCGGACAGGACTCCTACGAGCAGTACTTC.

This chain connects TRBV12-5 to TRBJ1-5, with 7 bases that match TRBD1. The CDR3 is 17 residues long. Germline values: CDR1 LGHNT, CDR2 FRNRAP. Trimming at V came to 2 bases and at J to 7 bases, leaving 14 bases not matched to a gene. The CDR3 bases are TGTGCTAGTGGTTTGTCGACCGGGGGACAGATCGGGCAGCCCCAGCATTTT. It encodes CASGLSTGGQIGQPQHF.

The CDR3 nucleotides read TGTGCCACCCCCCCCGGCGGGAGTTCCGAGACCCAGTACTTC. Its protein product is CATPPGGSSETQYF. V and J are TRBV24-1 and TRBJ2-5; TRBD2 agrees at 7 bases. This CDR3 has 14 amino acids. The germline CDR1 and CDR2 sequences are KGHDR and SFDVKD. The trim removed 9 bases at V and 5 bases at J, leaving 11 bases unmatched.

The chain couples TRBV7-2 to TRBJ1-2; TRBD1 agrees at 10 bases. Germline CDR1 and CDR2: SGHTA and FQGNSA. The CDR3 sequence is 14 residues long. The trim removed 1 base at V and 8 bases at J, leaving 4 bases unmatched. The CDR3 loop reads CASSLVGQGIGYTF. For the CDR3, the DNA is TGTGCCAGCAGCTTAGTGGGACAGGGGATAGGCTACACCTTC.

This clone has just one count. The rearrangement uses TRBV6-5 and TRBJ2-1; tentative D call: TRBD2 (5 bases). Germline CDR1 MNHEY, CDR2 SVGAGI. V was shortened by 6 bases and J by 9 bases, with 15 bases between the two germline ends. The CDR3 has 13 residues. The CDR3 bases are TGTGCCAGCAGACCCACAGAGGAGGTTGAGCAGTTCTTC. It encodes CASRPTEEVEQFF.

J is TRBJ1-1 and V is TRBV5-1; D gene uncertain. The germline V gene has CDR1 SGHRS and CDR2 YFSETQ. The length of the CDR3 is 13 residues. With 1 base removed from V and 7 bases from J, the gap between germline ends came to 11 bases. Here the CDR3 reads CASSLNLRREAFF. The DNA of the CDR3 is TGCGCCAGCAGCTTGAACCTTAGGCGTGAAGCTTTCTTT.

The gene calls are TRBV27 and TRBJ2-1; 10 nucleotides align to TRBD2. Germline V gives CDR1 MNHEY, CDR2 SMNVEV (reference sequence). The V and J ends lost 2 bases and 5 bases, in that order; junction bases with no gene match: 0. This CDR3 is 14 amino acids long. CDR3 DNA sequence: TGTGCCAGCAGTTTAAGCGGGGGGGACAATGAGCAGTTCTTC. This encodes CASSLSGGDNEQFF.

The V and J genes are TRBV12-5 and TRBJ1-1, with no clear D. Germline CDR1 LGHNT, CDR2 FRNRAP. The length of the CDR3 is 11 residues. Trimming took 7 bases from V and 0 from J, leaving 3 bases between them. The CDR3 DNA follows: TGTGCTAGTGCAGTGAACACTGAAGCTTTCTTT. Its protein is CASAVNTEAFF.

The chain joins TRBV19 to TRBJ1-2, with a weak D call TRBD1 (6 bases). This CDR3 contains 16 residues. Germline lookup yields CDR1 LNHDA and CDR2 SQIVND (reference sequence). Trimming pared 5 bases from V and 5 bases from J, leaving 21 bases between. This CDR3 reads CASSPLGGATEYGYTF. The CDR3, as DNA: TGTGCCAGTAGTCCTCTGGGGGGGGCGACTGAGTATGGCTACACCTTC.

V usage is TRBV3-1 (or the pseudogene TRBV3-2) and J usage is TRBJ2-2; 8 bases are a match to TRBD1. The germline V gene encodes CDR1 LGHDT and CDR2 YNNKEL (reference sequence). V was pared by 0 bases and J by 1 base, with 13 bases of the junction left unmatched. The CDR3 has 20 amino acids. The CDR3 DNA reads as TGTGCCAGCAGCCAAGATCGGCTGGGCAGGGGGCGTGAGAACACCGGGGAGCTGTTTTTT. This gives the protein CASSQDRLGRGRENTGELFF.

V gene TRBV29-1 combines with J gene TRBJ2-1; 9 nucleotides line up with TRBD2. Trimming removed 4 bases from V and 0 bases from J; junction bases left unmatched: 13. The CDR3 runs 18 residues. Germline V gene data show CDR1 as SQVTM and CDR2 as ANQGSEA. The CDR3 nucleotides read TGCAGCGTTGGCCGGGGTGCGGGAGGGGCTAGCTCCTACAATGAGCAGTTCTTC. It translates to CSVGRGAGGASSYNEQFF.

The chain combines TRBV7-8 with TRBJ1-4, with 7 bases aligning to TRBD1. V lost 2 bases to trimming and J lost 0 bases; unmatched junction nucleotides: 3. This CDR3 region has 16 residues. The germline gives CDR1 SGHVS, CDR2 FQNEAQ. The CDR3 coding sequence is TGTGCCAGCAGCTTAAGAGGGGGCCCAACTAATGAAAAACTGTTTTTT. It is translated as CASSLRGGPTNEKLFF.

This rearrangement joins TRBV5-8 to TRBJ2-1, with 7 nucleotides matching TRBD2. J lost 12 bases, V lost 2 bases, and 5 bases had no gene match. Germline CDR1 reads SGHTS; CDR2 reads YDEGEE. This CDR3 is built from 12 residues. CDR3 in amino acids: CASSFPGLPQFF. DNA of the CDR3: TGTGCCAGCAGCTTTCCGGGACTACCGCAGTTCTTC.

The rearrangement uses TRBV19 and TRBJ2-7; D gene ambiguous. The V gene lost 11 bases and the J gene lost 3 bases, with 2 bases spanning the gap. The germline CDR1 and CDR2 sequences are LNHDA and SQIVND (reference sequence). The CDR3 has 8 amino acids. CDR3 DNA sequence: TGTGCCGGCTACGAGCAGTACTTC. It translates to CAGYEQYF.

The chain has TRBV28 and TRBJ2-7; 7 bases match TRBD1. The CDR3 sequence is 15 residues long. Losses at the gene ends were 5 bases for V and 3 bases for J; bases not matched to a gene: 10. From germline, CDR1 is MDHEN and CDR2 SYDVKM. The CDR3 DNA reads TGTGCCAGCAGTCTCACTGAGACAGGGAGCTACGAGCAGTACTTC. Its translation: CASSLTETGSYEQYF.

The rearrangement joins TRBV7-3 to TRBJ2-2; 8 bases match TRBD2. CDR1 and CDR2 (germline): SGHTA, FQGTGA. The CDR3 spans 17 residues. The V segment lost 0 bases and the J segment 4 bases; nucleotides outside the gene matches: 7. The CDR3 region is CASSLTPGTSVTGELFF. The DNA for the CDR3 is TGTGCCAGCAGCTTAACGCCGGGGACTAGTGTCACCGGGGAGCTGTTTTTT.

The chain is built from TRBV19 and TRBJ2-5; 10 bases line up with TRBD2. The V gene end was trimmed by 7 bases and the J gene end by 7 bases; junction bases not matched to a gene: 9. The CDR3 totals 14 residues. The germline V gene has CDR1 LNHDA and CDR2 SQIVND (reference sequence). CDR3 region: CASNDSGRRGTQYF. As DNA, the CDR3 is TGTGCCAGTAATGATAGCGGGAGGAGAGGGACCCAGTACTTC.

This clone turned up a few times. The chain recombines TRBV7-9 with TRBJ2-2, with D perhaps matching TRBD1 (5 bases). CDR3 length: 15 amino acids. Germline CDR1 and CDR2: SEHNR and FQNEAQ (reference sequence). V shed 1 base and J shed 5 bases, with 11 bases lying between them. CDR3 bases: TGTGCCAGCAGCTTAGTGCTGGGGCATACCGGGGAGCTGTTTTTT. Translating it yields CASSLVLGHTGELFF.

This clone appeared once. The chain employs TRBV6-5 and TRBJ1-1; D gene uncertain. Per germline, CDR1 MNHEY and CDR2 SVGAGI. The CDR3 length is 14 residues. Trimming shortened V by 6 bases and J by 5 bases, and 16 bases separated the two germline ends. The CDR3 sequence: CASRLPGGQTEAFF. DNA of the CDR3: TGTGCCAGCAGACTCCCCGGTGGGCAGACTGAAGCTTTCTTT.

The chain uses TRBV11-2 and TRBJ1-6, with D possibly matching TRBD1 (5 bases). Looked up from germline, CDR1 is SGHAT and CDR2 is FQNNGV. The CDR3 contains 14 residues. V was clipped by 4 bases and J by 7 bases, with 11 bases between them. The CDR3 DNA reads as TGTGCCAGCAGCTCCGGGACCGGGAATTCACCCCTCCACTTT. It yields the protein CASSSGTGNSPLHF.

The chain couples TRBV5-1 to TRBJ2-2; 14 bases are shared with TRBD2. Trimming at V came to 4 bases and at J to 5 bases, leaving 7 bases not matched to a gene. Germline assignment: CDR1 SGHRS and CDR2 YFSETQ. This CDR3 has 17 residues. CDR3 coding DNA: TGCGCCAGCAGCCCTCCAGGACTAGCGGGAGGAACCGGGGAGCTGTTTTTT. This encodes CASSPPGLAGGTGELFF.

The chain uses TRBV27 and TRBJ2-1, with TRBD2 matching over 8 bases. The CDR3 contains 14 residues. The V gene's germline CDR1 is MNHEY and CDR2 SMNVEV (reference sequence). V lost 8 bases to trimming and J lost 3 bases; unmatched junction nucleotides: 6. CDR3 in amino acids: CASQVAGNYNEQFF. In DNA form, the CDR3 reads TGTGCCAGCCAGGTAGCGGGAAACTACAATGAGCAGTTCTTC.